This TCR beta chain comes out of a study of type 1 regulatory T cells. Study details: T-allo10 is an in vitro-generated, Tr1-enriched CD4 T cell product specific for alloantigen.

Regarding this clonotype: Its antigen is undetermined. Because the CDR3's place on the DNA is in doubt, the DNA is left out and the CDR3 is given as listed by TCRdb.

TCRdb passed the reads through MiXCR, listing each CDR3 protein once. The sample lists just under 65,000 distinct CDR3 sequences, approximately 50% seen once, with around 2.1% in the top ten. The CDR3 region is 12 residues in length, termini included. The germline CDR1 and CDR2 sequences are GTSNPN and SVGIG (reference sequence). General study results and limits: Compared with non-Tr1 cells, Tr1 cells showed a narrower TCR repertoire.

This clonotype originated in a human donor in good health. The sequencing sample was made of cultured non-Tr1 T cells, either the whole culture or a sorted T cell fraction (not recorded which). The chain combines TRBV30 with TRBJ2-7; whether TRBD1, the table's D call, matches the DNA was not checked. CDR3 sequence reads: CAWSVGRGTRHF.